A selection of T cell receptor beta chains follows, all from one sample in a study of blood T cell repertoires in COVID-19. Assay: immunoSEQ multiplex PCR; the TCRdb copy retains only in-frame clones and omits some. The table has roughly 160,000 clones, 80% to 90% seen once. Source material: peripheral blood. These receptors all stem from a woman aged 65 to 85 with COVID-19, enrolled during active disease. Both conserved end residues are part of each CDR3. Each record gives: clone size, D gene, J gene, V gene, CDR3 DNA, CDR3 protein. A D gene is named only where the DNA matches it firmly. Not all rows give a size; the values are once, few, many and, for expanded clones, a class.

clone size: -
D gene: -
J gene: TRBJ2-2
V gene: TRBV4-2
CDR3 DNA: TGTGCCAGCAGCCAAGATCCTTACGGACAGAACACCGGGGAGCTGTTTTTT
CDR3 protein: CASSQDPYGQNTGELFF

clone size: -
D gene: TRBD2
J gene: TRBJ2-2
V gene: TRBV15
CDR3 DNA: TGTGCCACCAGCAGAGATGGGGTAGCGGGGGGTTGGAACACCGGGGAGCTGTTTTTT
CDR3 protein: CATSRDGVAGGWNTGELFF

clone size: -
D gene: -
J gene: TRBJ1-6
V gene: TRBV2
CDR3 DNA: TGTGCCACGGGCTCAGGGCGAGGTAATTCACCCCTCCACTTT
CDR3 protein: CATGSGRGNSPLHF

clone size: -
D gene: -
J gene: TRBJ1-1
V gene: TRBV2
CDR3 DNA: TGTGCCAGCAGTGAGGGGCCCGTCAACACTGAAGCTTTCTTT
CDR3 protein: CASSEGPVNTEAFF

clone size: -
D gene: -
J gene: TRBJ1-4
V gene: TRBV5-4
CDR3 DNA: TGTGCCAGCAGCTTGGACACTAGAGTGGAAAAACTGTTTTTT
CDR3 protein: CASSLDTRVEKLFF

clone size: -
D gene: -
J gene: TRBJ2-6
V gene: TRBV5-1
CDR3 DNA: TGCGCCAGCAGCGGGACAAGTGGGGCCAACGTCCTGACTTTC
CDR3 protein: CASSGTSGANVLTF

clone size: -
D gene: TRBD1
J gene: TRBJ1-5
V gene: TRBV28
CDR3 DNA: TGTGCCAGCAGTCGGGACAGGGGGTTTCAGCCCCAGCATTTT
CDR3 protein: CASSRDRGFQPQHF

clone size: -
D gene: -
J gene: TRBJ2-7
V gene: TRBV7-9
CDR3 DNA: TGTGCCAGCAGCTTCGGCGGGGCCAACTACGAGCAGTACTTC
CDR3 protein: CASSFGGANYEQYF

clone size: -
D gene: TRBD1
J gene: TRBJ1-2
V gene: TRBV10-3
CDR3 DNA: TGTGCTACCGAGGGGGCAGGGGGTGACTACACCTTC
CDR3 protein: CATEGAGGDYTF

clone size: -
D gene: TRBD1
J gene: TRBJ1-5
V gene: TRBV7-8
CDR3 DNA: TGTGCCAGCAGCTTAGGCTCAGGGACAGTAATTCAGCCCCAGCATTTT
CDR3 protein: CASSLGSGTVIQPQHF

clone size: -
D gene: TRBD1
J gene: TRBJ1-4
V gene: TRBV9
CDR3 DNA: TGTGCCAGCAGCGTACTGGACAGGGTGAATGAAAAACTGTTTTTT
CDR3 protein: CASSVLDRVNEKLFF

clone size: -
D gene: TRBD1
J gene: TRBJ2-2
V gene: TRBV30
CDR3 DNA: TGTGCCTCCGGGACAGGGGGCGGTTTTCGGCCCGGGGAGCTGTTTTTT
CDR3 protein: CASGTGGGFRPGELFF

clone size: -
D gene: -
J gene: TRBJ1-6
V gene: TRBV5-6
CDR3 DNA: TGTGCCAGCAGCTTGGGCGGGCCGGTCATCGTGAAGGGAGGGTCACCCCTCCACTTT
CDR3 protein: CASSLGGPVIVKGGSPLHF

clone size: once
D gene: -
J gene: TRBJ2-7
V gene: TRBV28
CDR3 DNA: TGTGCCAGCAGTTCAAATTTGTACGAGCAGTACTTC
CDR3 protein: CASSSNLYEQYF

clone size: once
D gene: -
J gene: TRBJ1-2
V gene: TRBV5-1
CDR3 DNA: TGCGCCAGCAGCTTGGATCAGGGCTATGGCTACACCTTC
CDR3 protein: CASSLDQGYGYTF

clone size: few
D gene: -
J gene: TRBJ1-2
V gene: TRBV5-3
CDR3 DNA: TGTGCCAGAAGCTTGGAAGAGACAGGTGGGACACAAGTACCAAATGGCTACACCTTC
CDR3 protein: CARSLEETGGTQVPNGYTF

clone size: once
D gene: -
J gene: TRBJ1-2
V gene: TRBV5-1
CDR3 DNA: TGCGCCAGCAGCCCGAGGACAGTTGCTAACTATGGCTACACCTTC
CDR3 protein: CASSPRTVANYGYTF

clone size: -
D gene: TRBD1
J gene: TRBJ1-1
V gene: TRBV27
CDR3 DNA: TGTGCCAGCCTGCGGACAGGGGTCTTGAACACTGAAGCTTTCTTT
CDR3 protein: CASLRTGVLNTEAFF

clone size: -
D gene: TRBD1
J gene: TRBJ1-5
V gene: TRBV28
CDR3 DNA: TGTGCCAGCAGTTTGCCGGACAGGGGAAGCAATCAGCCCCAGCATTTT
CDR3 protein: CASSLPDRGSNQPQHF

clone size: -
D gene: -
J gene: TRBJ1-1
V gene: TRBV7-8
CDR3 DNA: TGTGCCAGCAGCTTAGGGGCCGAGCACACTGAAGCTTTCTTT
CDR3 protein: CASSLGAEHTEAFF

clone size: -
D gene: TRBD1
J gene: TRBJ1-5
V gene: TRBV30
CDR3 DNA: TGTGCCTGGAGTGTACAGGGGGTTGGCAATCAGCCCCAGCATTTT
CDR3 protein: CAWSVQGVGNQPQHF

clone size: -
D gene: -
J gene: TRBJ1-2
V gene: TRBV28
CDR3 DNA: TGTGCCAGCAGCCGGGGGGACTATGGCTACACCTTC
CDR3 protein: CASSRGDYGYTF

clone size: -
D gene: TRBD1
J gene: TRBJ1-2
V gene: TRBV7-2
CDR3 DNA: TGTGCCAGCAGCTCAGGGACAGGGGTGGAGGGCTACACCTTC
CDR3 protein: CASSSGTGVEGYTF

clone size: -
D gene: -
J gene: TRBJ1-2
V gene: TRBV18
CDR3 DNA: TGTGCCAGCTCACCACCGACAGAGAGCTATGGCTACACCTTC
CDR3 protein: CASSPPTESYGYTF

clone size: -
D gene: TRBD2
J gene: TRBJ2-5
V gene: TRBV24-1
CDR3 DNA: TGTGCCACCAGTGATTTGGGCAGCGGGATCCAAGAGACCCAGTACTTC
CDR3 protein: CATSDLGSGIQETQYF

clone size: -
D gene: -
J gene: TRBJ2-1
V gene: TRBV7-2
CDR3 DNA: TGTGCCAGCAGCCTACGATACAATGAGCAGTTCTTC
CDR3 protein: CASSLRYNEQFF

clone size: -
D gene: -
J gene: TRBJ1-2
V gene: TRBV4-1
CDR3 DNA: TGCGCCAGCAGCCAAGCACCTGGACAGCCGAACATCTATGGCTACACCTTC
CDR3 protein: CASSQAPGQPNIYGYTF

clone size: -
D gene: TRBD2
J gene: TRBJ2-1
V gene: TRBV5-1
CDR3 DNA: TGCGCCAGCAGCTCAACTAGCGGGTCAGACAATGAGCAGTTCTTC
CDR3 protein: CASSSTSGSDNEQFF

clone size: -
D gene: -
J gene: TRBJ2-3
V gene: TRBV5-8
CDR3 DNA: TGTGCCAGCAGCTTGAAGTGGGACACCCGCACAGATACGCAGTATTTT
CDR3 protein: CASSLKWDTRTDTQYF

clone size: -
D gene: TRBD1
J gene: TRBJ1-4
V gene: TRBV30
CDR3 DNA: TGTGCCTGGAGCGGACGTGGACAGGCTTCGGGAAAACTGTTTTTT
CDR3 protein: CAWSGRGQASGKLFF

clone size: -
D gene: TRBD1
J gene: TRBJ1-2
V gene: TRBV29-1
CDR3 DNA: TGCAGCGTTGAAATAGCAGGGGGCTTAGGCTACACCTTC
CDR3 protein: CSVEIAGGLGYTF

clone size: -
D gene: TRBD1
J gene: TRBJ2-1
V gene: TRBV4-1
CDR3 DNA: TGCGCCAGCAGCCAAGTTTCAACAGGGGCAAATGAGCAGTTCTTC
CDR3 protein: CASSQVSTGANEQFF

clone size: -
D gene: -
J gene: TRBJ1-2
V gene: TRBV23-1
CDR3 DNA: TGCGCCAGCAGTCAAGCCCCCACAGATCCTTATGGCTACACCTTC
CDR3 protein: CASSQAPTDPYGYTF

clone size: -
D gene: -
J gene: TRBJ2-7
V gene: TRBV20-1
CDR3 DNA: TGCAGTGCTAGTAGTACACGGGGCGAGCAGTACTTC
CDR3 protein: CSASSTRGEQYF

clone size: -
D gene: TRBD1
J gene: TRBJ1-1
V gene: TRBV11-2
CDR3 DNA: TGTGCCAGCAGCTGGGGGACAGTGAACACTGAAGCTTTCTTT
CDR3 protein: CASSWGTVNTEAFF

clone size: -
D gene: -
J gene: TRBJ1-2
V gene: TRBV12-3/TRBV12-4
CDR3 DNA: TGTGCCAGCAGTTTAGCCATTAACTATGGCTACACCTTC
CDR3 protein: CASSLAINYGYTF

clone size: -
D gene: -
J gene: TRBJ1-2
V gene: TRBV4-1
CDR3 DNA: TGCGCCAGCAGCCAACTGGGACAACTAGGCTACACCTTC
CDR3 protein: CASSQLGQLGYTF

clone size: -
D gene: TRBD1
J gene: TRBJ1-6
V gene: TRBV27
CDR3 DNA: TGTGCCAGCAGTTTAGTGGACAGGGGTTCACCCCTCCACTTT
CDR3 protein: CASSLVDRGSPLHF

clone size: -
D gene: TRBD1
J gene: TRBJ1-5
V gene: TRBV2
CDR3 DNA: TGTGCCAGCAAAAGAACAGGGGATCAGCCCCAGCATTTT
CDR3 protein: CASKRTGDQPQHF

clone size: -
D gene: TRBD1
J gene: TRBJ1-1
V gene: TRBV5-1
CDR3 DNA: TGCGCCAGCAGCGAGGGACAGATGAACACTGAAGCTTTCTTT
CDR3 protein: CASSEGQMNTEAFF

clone size: -
D gene: TRBD1
J gene: TRBJ1-4
V gene: TRBV19
CDR3 DNA: TGTGCCAGTAGTCCACAGGGGACGGGTAATGAAAAACTGTTTTTT
CDR3 protein: CASSPQGTGNEKLFF

clone size: -
D gene: -
J gene: TRBJ1-1
V gene: TRBV7-9
CDR3 DNA: TGTGCCAGCAGCTCCGGGAGTATCGGGGACACTGAAGCTTTCTTT
CDR3 protein: CASSSGSIGDTEAFF

clone size: -
D gene: TRBD2
J gene: TRBJ2-7
V gene: TRBV5-4
CDR3 DNA: TGTGCCAGCAGCTTTGGGACTAGCGGACTTCCCTACGAGCAGTACTTC
CDR3 protein: CASSFGTSGLPYEQYF

clone size: -
D gene: TRBD2
J gene: TRBJ2-1
V gene: TRBV9
CDR3 DNA: TGTGCCAGCAGCGCGACTAGCGGGGGCAACCATGAGCAGTTCTTC
CDR3 protein: CASSATSGGNHEQFF

clone size: -
D gene: -
J gene: TRBJ2-1
V gene: TRBV7-9
CDR3 DNA: TGTGCCAGCAGTCAGGGCTTCGGCAATGAGCAGTTCTTC
CDR3 protein: CASSQGFGNEQFF

clone size: -
D gene: TRBD2
J gene: TRBJ2-3
V gene: TRBV18
CDR3 DNA: TGTGCCAGCTCACCACTAGGGACTAGCGGAAACACAGATACGCAGTATTTT
CDR3 protein: CASSPLGTSGNTDTQYF

clone size: -
D gene: -
J gene: TRBJ1-6
V gene: TRBV11-2
CDR3 DNA: TGTGCCAGCACCGATTCCAGGGTCTATTCACCCCTCCACTTT
CDR3 protein: CASTDSRVYSPLHF

clone size: -
D gene: -
J gene: TRBJ1-5
V gene: TRBV6-2/TRBV6-3
CDR3 DNA: TGTGCCAGCAGTGACAGGATCAATCAGCCCCAGCATTTT
CDR3 protein: CASSDRINQPQHF

clone size: -
D gene: TRBD1
J gene: TRBJ2-1
V gene: TRBV16
CDR3 DNA: TGTGCCAGCAGCCAATGGCAGGGGGTCAATGAGCAGTTCTTC
CDR3 protein: CASSQWQGVNEQFF

clone size: -
D gene: -
J gene: TRBJ1-2
V gene: TRBV6-5
CDR3 DNA: TGTGCCAGCAGGGACAGCGGCTCCCTATATGGCTACACCTTC
CDR3 protein: CASRDSGSLYGYTF

clone size: -
D gene: TRBD1
J gene: TRBJ1-6
V gene: TRBV18
CDR3 DNA: TGTGCCAGCTCTACAGGGGAAGGCAATTCACCCCTCCACTTT
CDR3 protein: CASSTGEGNSPLHF

clone size: few
D gene: -
J gene: TRBJ1-1
V gene: TRBV7-6
CDR3 DNA: TGTGCCAGCAGCCCCCCACGTGGGGAGGTCACTGAAGCTTTCTTT
CDR3 protein: CASSPPRGEVTEAFF

clone size: few
D gene: TRBD1
J gene: TRBJ1-2
V gene: TRBV6-6
CDR3 DNA: TGTGCCAGCAGCAACAACAGGGGGATTGGCTACACCTTC
CDR3 protein: CASSNNRGIGYTF

clone size: -
D gene: TRBD2
J gene: TRBJ2-1
V gene: TRBV7-2
CDR3 DNA: TGTGCCAGCAGCTTAGGAGGCCTAGCGGGCCCGGTCTCCTACAATGAGCAGTTCTTC
CDR3 protein: CASSLGGLAGPVSYNEQFF

clone size: -
D gene: TRBD1
J gene: TRBJ2-7
V gene: TRBV19
CDR3 DNA: TGTGCCAGTAGTAGTGGGACAGGGGGGTTCGAGCAGTACTTC
CDR3 protein: CASSSGTGGFEQYF

clone size: -
D gene: -
J gene: TRBJ1-1
V gene: TRBV6-6
CDR3 DNA: TGTGCCAGCATTAGACGGCCCTTGGACAATGAAGCTTTCTTT
CDR3 protein: CASIRRPLDNEAFF

clone size: -
D gene: TRBD2
J gene: TRBJ2-2
V gene: TRBV10-3
CDR3 DNA: TGTGCCATCACGGCGGGGACTACCCCCGGGGAGCTGTTTTTT
CDR3 protein: CAITAGTTPGELFF

clone size: -
D gene: TRBD1
J gene: TRBJ1-2
V gene: TRBV7-9
CDR3 DNA: TGTGCCAGCAGGCTGGACAGGGACAACTATGGCTACACCTTC
CDR3 protein: CASRLDRDNYGYTF